One sample yielded the 5 T cell receptor delta chains listed below, sequenced in a study of gamma-delta chains in newborns, infants, children. TCRdb re-called the reads with CATT. The repertoire includes some 11,000 delta-chain clones, around 8.2% of them detected once, and approximately 9.5% sits in the top ten. Sequenced: blood. The source is a child who was a newborn, infant or young child, either healthy, febrile or measles-vaccinated (not recorded which).

This clone is labeled medium-sized. The chain has TRDV2 and TRDJ1; TRDD3 matches 12 bases. Germline V gene lookup returns CDR1 GEAIGNYY and CDR2 EKD. The CDR3 runs 19 residues. The V gene end was trimmed by 3 bases and the J gene end by 3 bases; junction bases not matched to a gene: 16. The CDR3 sequence is CACDPVRILGDTGADKLIF. CDR3 nucleotides: TGTGCCTGTGACCCGGTCCGTATACTGGGGGATACCGGAGCCGATAAACTCATCTTT.

The chain has TRDV2 and TRDJ2; 10 bases map to TRDD3. The CDR3 has 17 residues. The germline gives CDR1 GEAIGNYY, CDR2 EKD. V was pared by 0 bases and J by 0 bases, with 3 bases of the junction left unmatched. This CDR3 is CACDTVGGYPLTAQLFF. CDR3 coding DNA: TGTGCCTGTGACACCGTTGGGGGATACCCTTTGACAGCACAACTCTTCTTT.

This clone was seen a handful of times. V is TRDV1 and J is TRDJ1; the D gene is possibly TRDD3 (5 bases). The CDR3 loop spans 16 amino acids. Trimming removed 3 bases from V and 0 bases from J, with 14 bases in between. CDR1 TSWWSYY and CDR2 QGS come from the germline V gene. The CDR3 coding sequence is TGTGCTCTTGGGGATCTATTCGGGATTTACACCGATAAACTCATCTTT. Residues: CALGDLFGIYTDKLIF.

This clone was seen more than once but under ten times. For the CDR3, the DNA is TGTGCCTGTGACACCGCTGGGGGATACTTCTCCTGGGACACCCGACAGATGTTTTTC. Protein: CACDTAGGYFSWDTRQMFF. The chain joins TRDV2 to TRDJ3; the match to TRDD3 covers 11 bases. CDR1 and CDR2 (germline): GEAIGNYY, EKD. Trimming at V came to 0 bases and at J to 0 bases, leaving 3 bases not matched to a gene. This CDR3 spans 19 amino acids.

This clone was picked up a small number of times. This sequence joins TRDV2 and TRDJ1; 8 nucleotides agree with TRDD3. V gave up 3 bases and J gave up 4 bases; unmatched junction bases: 21. In germline, CDR1 is GEAIGNYY, CDR2 EKD. The CDR3 totals 19 residues. The CDR3 protein is CACDSLGTGGPLPRDKLIF. In DNA, the CDR3 is TGTGCCTGTGACTCCCTCGGTACTGGGGGCCCCCTACCCCGCGATAAACTCATCTTT.